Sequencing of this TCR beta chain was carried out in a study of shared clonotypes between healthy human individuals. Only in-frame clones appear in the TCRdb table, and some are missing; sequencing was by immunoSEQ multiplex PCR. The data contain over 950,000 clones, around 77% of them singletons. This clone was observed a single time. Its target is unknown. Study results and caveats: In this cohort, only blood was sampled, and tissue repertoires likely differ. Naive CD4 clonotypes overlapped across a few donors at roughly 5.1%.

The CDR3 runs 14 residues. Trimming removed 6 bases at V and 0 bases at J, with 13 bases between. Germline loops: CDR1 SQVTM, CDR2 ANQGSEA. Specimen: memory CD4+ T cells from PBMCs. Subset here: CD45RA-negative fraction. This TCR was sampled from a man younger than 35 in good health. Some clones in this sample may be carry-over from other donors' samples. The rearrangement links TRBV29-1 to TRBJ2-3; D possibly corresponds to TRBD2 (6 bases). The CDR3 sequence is CSVQFAGSTDTQYF. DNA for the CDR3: TGCAGCGTCCAGTTTGCGGGAAGCACAGATACGCAGTATTTT.